A selection of T cell receptor beta chains follows, all from one sample in a study of spatial heterogeneity in lung cancer. TCRdb recomputed calls from the 5' RACE reads with MiXCR, one row per CDR3 protein. The sample carries about 44,000 distinct CDR3 sequences, about an eighth recorded once. This sample comprised PBMCs, obtained at surgery. These receptors originate from a male donor with early-stage non-small cell lung cancer. CDR3s leave out the opening cysteine and the closing phenylalanine or tryptophan.

v_gene | CDR3aa
TRBV29-1 | SVGVHFLTYEQY
TRBV29-1 | SVAGTGGNGELF
TRBV10-3 | AISESGRDRGSYEQY
TRBV5-1 | ASRELTQSNEQF
TRBV18 | ASSPRGTSLQY
TRBV29-1 | SVETLDRVVDTQY
TRBV18 | ASSPGTGSGNTIY
TRBV7-2 | ASSLWQGDTEAF
TRBV3-1 | ASSQVSVQNIQY
TRBV18 | ASSLYETSGSGGSTGELF
TRBV3-1 | ASSQFRNQPQH
TRBV2 | ASNRGGGPDTQY
TRBV4-1 | ASSQDSTGQETQY
TRBV27 | ASSLEGWDTTDTQY
TRBV18 | ASSPGATEAF
TRBV9 | ASSGLAGGKETQY
TRBV28 | ASSLGQGFRQPQH
TRBV12-3/TRBV12-4 | ASSPTAVYNEQF
TRBV5-4 | ASSLGFSRNTDTQY
TRBV14 | ASSLGSYNEQF
TRBV7-8 | ASSLRLGGSYEQY
TRBV10-3 | AISALVTGELF
TRBV7-3 | ASSWSGSQHNEQF
TRBV20-1 | SAREAFNQPQH
TRBV28 | ASSLRRGANIQY
TRBV10-3 | AISEWTGGNEQY
TRBV7-8 | ASSLDGPYEQY
TRBV6-6 | ASSSLDNEQF
TRBV12-3/TRBV12-4 | ASSLASLGKLF
TRBV19 | ASSIYTDSQF
TRBV2 | ASSDSTAKNIQY
TRBV12-3/TRBV12-4 | ASSLWTGEVINEQY
TRBV7-9 | ASSQGLADNEQF
TRBV27 | ASSPEIQGGELF
TRBV27 | ASSSHRGEQY
TRBV9 | ASSVGQGGQPQH
TRBV5-4 | ASSPGQGVDEQF
TRBV4-3 | ASSRMPGFQETQY
TRBV11-3 | ASSSGQKNTGELF
TRBV7-2 | ASSLTGAQY
TRBV20-1 | SGETGVVDTQY
TRBV3-1 | ASSSGNGYT
TRBV12-3/TRBV12-4 | ASNRGQLNEKLF